This T cell receptor beta chain was sequenced for a study of cytomegalovirus exposure and HLA in healthy donors. Overall study findings and caveats: Being productive about 87% or about 30% of the time was typical of most TCR beta V segments in an earlier analysis. An analysis that came later showed most CMV-associated TCR beta chains appearing HLA-restricted. Some V segments, TRBV6-2 and TRBV6-3 among them, were indistinguishable and were therefore excluded.

Worth noting for this clone: What it binds is unknown.

Per germline, CDR1 GTSNPN and CDR2 SVGIG (reference sequence). V was pared by 0 bases and J by 8 bases, with 19 bases between. The CDR3 spans 15 residues. This PCR relied on a set of 60 Vbeta primers and 13 Jbeta primers. In the authors' workflow: Approximately 12 million of tens of millions of unique TCR beta chains were shared, per a later count. The method was immunoSEQ multiplex PCR; TCRdb's version includes in-frame clones alone and lacks a portion of them. From that table come the V and J calls and clone size; the DNA was used to work out D and trimming. The table includes 95,000 to 100,000 clones, approximately 80% detected once.

Input material: PBMCs. The source of this sequence is a female donor in good health and CMV-seronegative. This rearrangement joins TRBV30 to TRBJ1-2, with no clear D. CDR3 DNA: TGTGCCTGGAGTGTAGAGGCACGCACCTTTGGGGGCTACACCTTC. As protein: CAWSVEARTFGGYTF.